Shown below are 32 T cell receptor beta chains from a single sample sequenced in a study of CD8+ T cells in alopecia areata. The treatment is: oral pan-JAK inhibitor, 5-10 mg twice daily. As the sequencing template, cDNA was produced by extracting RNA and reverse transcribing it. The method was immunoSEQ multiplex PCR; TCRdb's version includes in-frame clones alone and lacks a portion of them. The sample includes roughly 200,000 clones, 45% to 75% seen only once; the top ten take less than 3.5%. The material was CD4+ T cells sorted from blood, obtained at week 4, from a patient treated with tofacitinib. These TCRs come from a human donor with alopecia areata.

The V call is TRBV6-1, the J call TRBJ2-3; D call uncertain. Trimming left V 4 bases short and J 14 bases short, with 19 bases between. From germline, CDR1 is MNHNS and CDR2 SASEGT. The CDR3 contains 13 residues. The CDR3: CASSGFGPPLAYF. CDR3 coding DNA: TGTGCCAGCAGTGGATTCGGCCCCCCGTTGGCGTATTTT.

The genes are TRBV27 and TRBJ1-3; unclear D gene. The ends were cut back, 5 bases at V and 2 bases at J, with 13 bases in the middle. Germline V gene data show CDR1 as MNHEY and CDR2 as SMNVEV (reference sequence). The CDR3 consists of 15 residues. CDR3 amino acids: CASSPDFMAGNTIYF. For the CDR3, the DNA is TGTGCCAGCAGTCCAGACTTCATGGCTGGAAACACCATATATTTT.

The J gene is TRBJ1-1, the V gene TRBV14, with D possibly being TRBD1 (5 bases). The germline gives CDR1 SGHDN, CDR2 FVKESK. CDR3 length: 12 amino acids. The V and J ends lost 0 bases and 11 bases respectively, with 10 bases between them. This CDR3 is CASSQDAGRAFF. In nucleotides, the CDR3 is TGTGCCAGCAGCCAAGACGCAGGGAGGGCTTTCTTT.

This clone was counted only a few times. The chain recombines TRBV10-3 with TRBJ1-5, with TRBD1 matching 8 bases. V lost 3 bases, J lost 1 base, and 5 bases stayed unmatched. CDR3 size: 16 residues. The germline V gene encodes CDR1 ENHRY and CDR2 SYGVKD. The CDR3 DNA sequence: TGTGCCATCAGTGACAGGGGGCCGAGGAGCAATCAGCCCCAGCATTTT. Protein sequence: CAISDRGPRSNQPQHF.

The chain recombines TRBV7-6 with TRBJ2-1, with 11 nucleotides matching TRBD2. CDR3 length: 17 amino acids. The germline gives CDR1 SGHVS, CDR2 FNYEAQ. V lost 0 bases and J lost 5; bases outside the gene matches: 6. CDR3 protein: CASSLALLAGVNNEQFF. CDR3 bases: TGTGCCAGCAGCTTAGCCTTACTAGCGGGGGTTAACAATGAGCAGTTCTTC. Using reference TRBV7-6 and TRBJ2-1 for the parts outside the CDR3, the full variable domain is GAGVSQSPRYKVTKRGQDVALRCDPISGHVSLYWYRQALGQGPEFLTYFNYEAQQDKSGLPNDRFSAERPEGSISTLTIQRTEQRDSAMYRCASSLALLAGVNNEQFFGPGTRLTVL.

In DNA form, the CDR3 reads TGTGCCTGGAGTAAAAACAGGGGGATGACAGATACGCAGTATTTT. It yields the protein CAWSKNRGMTDTQYF. The chain joins TRBV30 to TRBJ2-3; 8 nucleotides match TRBD1. Germline loops: CDR1 GTSNPN, CDR2 SVGIG (reference sequence). The CDR3 has 15 amino acids. Trimming removed 2 bases from V and 3 bases from J; junction bases left unmatched: 7.

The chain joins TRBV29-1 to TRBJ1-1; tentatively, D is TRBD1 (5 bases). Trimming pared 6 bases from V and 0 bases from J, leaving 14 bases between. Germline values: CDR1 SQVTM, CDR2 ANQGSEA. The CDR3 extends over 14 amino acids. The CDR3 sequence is CSVSGAGMNTEAFF. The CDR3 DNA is TGCAGCGTATCCGGGGCAGGGATGAACACTGAAGCTTTCTTT. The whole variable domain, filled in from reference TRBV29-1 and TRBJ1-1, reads SAVISQKPSRDICQRGTSLTIQCQVDSQVTMMFWYRQQPGQSLTLIATANQGSEATYESGFVIDKFPISRPNLTFSTLTVSNMSPEDSSIYLCSVSGAGMNTEAFFGQGTRLTVV.

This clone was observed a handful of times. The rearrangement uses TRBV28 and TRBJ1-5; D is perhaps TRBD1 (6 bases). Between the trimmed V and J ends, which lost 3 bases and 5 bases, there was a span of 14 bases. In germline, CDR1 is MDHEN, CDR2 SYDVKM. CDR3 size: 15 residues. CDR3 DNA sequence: TGTGCCAGCAGTTTCCTCAGGGGCGGCGATCAGCCCCAGCATTTT. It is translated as CASSFLRGGDQPQHF.

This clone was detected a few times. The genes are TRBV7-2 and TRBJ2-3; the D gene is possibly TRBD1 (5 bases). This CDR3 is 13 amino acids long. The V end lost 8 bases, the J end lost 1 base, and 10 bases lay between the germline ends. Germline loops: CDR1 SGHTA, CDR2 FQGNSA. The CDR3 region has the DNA TGTGCCAGCCAGGGATCTCGCACAGATACGCAGTATTTT. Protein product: CASQGSRTDTQYF.

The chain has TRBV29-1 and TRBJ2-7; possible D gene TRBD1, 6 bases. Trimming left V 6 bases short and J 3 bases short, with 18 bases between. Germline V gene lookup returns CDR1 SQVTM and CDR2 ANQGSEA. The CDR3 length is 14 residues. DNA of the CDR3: TGCAGCGTCGTACCACTCACAGGGTACTACGAGCAGTACTTC. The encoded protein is CSVVPLTGYYEQYF.

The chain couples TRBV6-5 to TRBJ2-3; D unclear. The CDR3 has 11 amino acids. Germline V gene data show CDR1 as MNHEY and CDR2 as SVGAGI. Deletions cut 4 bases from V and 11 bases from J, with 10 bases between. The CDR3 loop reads CASSSSDRQYF. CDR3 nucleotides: TGTGCCAGCAGTTCCTCGGACCGGCAGTATTTT.

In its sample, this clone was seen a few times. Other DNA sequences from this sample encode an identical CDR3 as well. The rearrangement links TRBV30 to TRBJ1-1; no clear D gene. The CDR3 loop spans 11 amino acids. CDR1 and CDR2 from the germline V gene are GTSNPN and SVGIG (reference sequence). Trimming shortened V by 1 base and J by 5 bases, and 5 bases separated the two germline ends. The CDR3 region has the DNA TGTGCCTGGAGTGCACAAACTGAAGCTTTCTTT. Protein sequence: CAWSAQTEAFF. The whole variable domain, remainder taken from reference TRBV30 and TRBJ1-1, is SQTIHQWPATLVQPVGSPLSLECTVEGTSNPNLYWYRQAAGRGLQLLFYSVGIGQISSEVPQNLSASRPQDRQFILSSKKLLLSDSGFYLCAWSAQTEAFFGQGTRLTVV.

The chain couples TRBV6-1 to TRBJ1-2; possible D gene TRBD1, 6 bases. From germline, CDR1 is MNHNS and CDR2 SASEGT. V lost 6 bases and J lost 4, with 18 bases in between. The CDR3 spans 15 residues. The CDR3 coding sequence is TGTGCCAGCAGCCACTTGCGGACAGTCCCCTATGGCTACACCTTC. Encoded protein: CASSHLRTVPYGYTF.

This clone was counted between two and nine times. The CDR3: CASSPEGTGISEQYF. As DNA, the CDR3 is TGTGCCAGCTCACCCGAGGGGACAGGGATTAGCGAGCAGTACTTC. The V and J genes are TRBV18 and TRBJ2-7, with 9 nucleotides matching TRBD1. CDR1 and CDR2 (germline): KGHSH, LQKENI. The J segment lost 6 bases and the V segment lost 3 bases, leaving 9 bases of the junction unmatched. This CDR3 has 15 amino acids.

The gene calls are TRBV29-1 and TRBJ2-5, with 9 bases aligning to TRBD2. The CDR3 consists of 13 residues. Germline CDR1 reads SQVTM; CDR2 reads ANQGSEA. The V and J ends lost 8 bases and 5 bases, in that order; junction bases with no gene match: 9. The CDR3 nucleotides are TGCAGCTCCGGCGGGGGGGCGGGTGAGACCCAGTACTTC. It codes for CSSGGGAGETQYF.

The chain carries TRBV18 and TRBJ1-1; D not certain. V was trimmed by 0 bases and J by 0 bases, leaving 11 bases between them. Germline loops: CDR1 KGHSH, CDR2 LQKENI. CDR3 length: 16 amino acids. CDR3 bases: TGTGCCAGCTCACCACCTTCGGGGAGATTGAACACTGAAGCTTTCTTT. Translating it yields CASSPPSGRLNTEAFF.

The CDR3 DNA reads as TGTGCCAGCATCCGACAGGGGATGGGGGAGACCCAGTACTTC. Protein: CASIRQGMGETQYF. The chain recombines TRBV2 with TRBJ2-5; 8 bases line up with TRBD1. The germline V gene has CDR1 SNHLY and CDR2 FYNNEI. V was clipped by 7 bases and J by 5 bases; unmatched bases: 9. The CDR3 is 14 residues long.

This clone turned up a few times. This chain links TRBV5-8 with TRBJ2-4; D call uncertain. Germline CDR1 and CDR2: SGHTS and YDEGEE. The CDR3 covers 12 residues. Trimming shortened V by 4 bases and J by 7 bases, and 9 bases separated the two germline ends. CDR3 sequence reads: CASSQRANIQYF. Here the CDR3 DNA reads TGTGCCAGCAGCCAACGGGCCAACATTCAGTACTTC.

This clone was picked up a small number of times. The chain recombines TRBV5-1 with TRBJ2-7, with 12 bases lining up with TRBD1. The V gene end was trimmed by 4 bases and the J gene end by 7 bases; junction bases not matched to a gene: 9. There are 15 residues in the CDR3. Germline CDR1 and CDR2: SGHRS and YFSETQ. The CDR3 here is CASSRLGQGAREQYF. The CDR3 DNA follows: TGCGCCAGCAGCCGCCTGGGACAGGGGGCGCGAGAGCAGTACTTC.

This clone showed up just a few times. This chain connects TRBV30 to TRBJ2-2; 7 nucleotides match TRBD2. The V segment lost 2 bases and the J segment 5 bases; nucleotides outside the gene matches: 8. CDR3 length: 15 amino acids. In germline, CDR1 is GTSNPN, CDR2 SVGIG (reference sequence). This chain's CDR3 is CAWSPRRGVTGELFF. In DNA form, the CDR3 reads TGTGCCTGGAGTCCCCGTCGGGGGGTGACCGGGGAGCTGTTTTTT. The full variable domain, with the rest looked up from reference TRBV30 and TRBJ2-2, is SQTIHQWPATLVQPVGSPLSLECTVEGTSNPNLYWYRQAAGRGLQLLFYSVGIGQISSEVPQNLSASRPQDRQFILSSKKLLLSDSGFYLCAWSPRRGVTGELFFGEGSRLTVL.

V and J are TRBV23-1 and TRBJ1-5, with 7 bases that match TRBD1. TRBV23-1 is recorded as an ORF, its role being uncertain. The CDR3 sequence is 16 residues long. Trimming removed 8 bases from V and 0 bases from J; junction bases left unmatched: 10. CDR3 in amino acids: CASSRTGGNSNQPQHF. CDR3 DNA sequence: TGCGCCAGCTCACGGACAGGTGGAAATAGCAATCAGCCCCAGCATTTT.

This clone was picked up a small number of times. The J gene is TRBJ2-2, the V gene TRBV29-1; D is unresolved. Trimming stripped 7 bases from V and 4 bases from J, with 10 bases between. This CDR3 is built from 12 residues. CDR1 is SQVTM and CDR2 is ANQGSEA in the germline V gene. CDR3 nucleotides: TGCAGCGCCAAGCACGGCACCGGGGAGCTGTTTTTT. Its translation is CSAKHGTGELFF.

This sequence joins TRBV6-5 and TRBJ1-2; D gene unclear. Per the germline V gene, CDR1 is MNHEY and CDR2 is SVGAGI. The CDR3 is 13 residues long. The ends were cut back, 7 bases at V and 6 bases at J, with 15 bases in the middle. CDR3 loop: CASTANRRDGYTF. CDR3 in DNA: TGTGCCAGCACCGCCAACCGGAGAGATGGCTACACCTTC.

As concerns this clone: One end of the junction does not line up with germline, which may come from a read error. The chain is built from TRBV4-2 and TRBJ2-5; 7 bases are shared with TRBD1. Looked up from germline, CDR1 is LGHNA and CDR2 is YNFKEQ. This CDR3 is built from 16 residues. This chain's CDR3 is CTSSQDEGAPQETQYF. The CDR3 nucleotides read TGTACCAGCAGCCAAGATGAGGGGGCCCCCCAAGAGACCCAGTACTTC.

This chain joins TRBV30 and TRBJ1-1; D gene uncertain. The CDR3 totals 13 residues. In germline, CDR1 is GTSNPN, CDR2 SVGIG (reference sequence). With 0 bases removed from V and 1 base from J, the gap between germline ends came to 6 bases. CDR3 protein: CAWSVQKNTEAFF. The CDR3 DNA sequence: TGTGCCTGGAGTGTACAGAAGAACACTGAAGCTTTCTTT.

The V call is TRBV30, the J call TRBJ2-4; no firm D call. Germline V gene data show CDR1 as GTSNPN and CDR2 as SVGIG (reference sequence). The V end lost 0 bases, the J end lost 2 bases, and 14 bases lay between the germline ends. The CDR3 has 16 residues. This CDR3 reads CAWSVAAFGTKNIQYF. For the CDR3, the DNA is TGTGCCTGGAGTGTGGCGGCGTTTGGTACCAAAAACATTCAGTACTTC.

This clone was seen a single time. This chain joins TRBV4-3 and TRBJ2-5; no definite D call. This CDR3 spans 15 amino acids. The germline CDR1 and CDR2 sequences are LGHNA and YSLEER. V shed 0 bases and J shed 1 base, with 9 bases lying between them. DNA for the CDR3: TGCGCCAGCAGCCAAGATTTACTACGCCAAGAGACCCAGTACTTC. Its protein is CASSQDLLRQETQYF.

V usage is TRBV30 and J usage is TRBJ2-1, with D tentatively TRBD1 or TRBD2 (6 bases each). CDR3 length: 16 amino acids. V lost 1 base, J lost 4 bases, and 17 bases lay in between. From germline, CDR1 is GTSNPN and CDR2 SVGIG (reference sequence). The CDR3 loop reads CAWSAKGGFGYNEQFF. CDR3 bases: TGTGCCTGGAGTGCAAAGGGGGGATTCGGTTACAATGAGCAGTTCTTC.

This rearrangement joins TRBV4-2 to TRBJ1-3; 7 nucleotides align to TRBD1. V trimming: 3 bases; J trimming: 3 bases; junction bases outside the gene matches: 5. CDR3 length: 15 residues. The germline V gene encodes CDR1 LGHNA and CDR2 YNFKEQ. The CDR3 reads CASSQPGQFGNTIYF. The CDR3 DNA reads TGTGCCAGCAGCCAGCCGGGACAGTTTGGAAACACCATATATTTT.

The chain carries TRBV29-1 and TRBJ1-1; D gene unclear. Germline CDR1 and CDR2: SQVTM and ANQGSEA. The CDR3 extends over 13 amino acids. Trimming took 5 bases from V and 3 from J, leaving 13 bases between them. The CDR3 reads CSVCLGGDTEAFF. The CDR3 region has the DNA TGCAGCGTTTGCTTGGGTGGGGACACTGAAGCTTTCTTT.

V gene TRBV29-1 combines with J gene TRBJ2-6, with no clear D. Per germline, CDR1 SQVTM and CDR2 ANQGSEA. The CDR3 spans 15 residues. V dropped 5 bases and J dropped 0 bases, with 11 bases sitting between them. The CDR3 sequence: CSVFSLGSGANVLTF. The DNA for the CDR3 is TGCAGCGTTTTCTCCCTGGGCTCTGGGGCCAACGTCCTGACTTTC. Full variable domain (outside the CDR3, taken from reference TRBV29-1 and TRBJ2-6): SAVISQKPSRDICQRGTSLTIQCQVDSQVTMMFWYRQQPGQSLTLIATANQGSEATYESGFVIDKFPISRPNLTFSTLTVSNMSPEDSSIYLCSVFSLGSGANVLTFGAGSRLTVL.

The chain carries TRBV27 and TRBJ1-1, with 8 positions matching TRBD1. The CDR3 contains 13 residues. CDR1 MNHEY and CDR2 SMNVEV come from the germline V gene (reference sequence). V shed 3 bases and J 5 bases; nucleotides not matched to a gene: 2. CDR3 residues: CASSLTGETEAFF. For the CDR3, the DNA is TGTGCCAGCAGTTTGACAGGGGAGACTGAAGCTTTCTTT.